This paragraph covers one T cell receptor (beta chain) sequence. Antigen specificity is unknown. Data came from immunoSEQ multiplex PCR; TCRdb stores just in-frame clones and leaves some out. The sample includes 130,000 to 150,000 clones, more than 75% of them seen just once. This entry belongs to a study of T cell responses to AZD1222 COVID-19 vaccine. Whole-study findings and limits: A rise in Spike-specific TCR breadth and depth followed two AZD1222 doses. A reported finding is that nearly half of spike-specific TCRs target unmutated variant regions.

Trimming left V 3 bases short and J 7 bases short, with 8 bases between. The V gene's germline CDR1 is MDHEN and CDR2 SYDVKM. The CDR3 consists of 12 residues. The sequence derives from an adult in good health. The chain has TRBV28 and TRBJ2-3, with a tentative D call TRBD1 (5 bases). Sequenced here: peripheral blood, sampled on day 0 of MenACWY control vaccination. The CDR3 coding sequence is TGTGCCAGCAGTTTGAACAGGAATACGCAGTATTTT. Protein: CASSLNRNTQYF.